A selection of T cell receptor beta chains follows, all from one sample in a study of identical twins. TCRdb reprocessed the 5' RACE reads via MiXCR and lists one record per CDR3 protein. The sample has fewer than 900,000 distinct CDR3 sequences, 21% seen once. The data were also submitted as part of a second study, on T cells expressing NK-cell markers.

The specimen sequenced was PBMCs. Every receptor here comes from a woman aged 18-29 years in good health. CDR3s include the opening cysteine and the closing phenylalanine or tryptophan. D genes are given only for firm matches.

j_gene | v_gene | d_gene | CDR3aa
TRBJ1-2 | TRBV7-9 | NA | CASSLVGKGGYTF
TRBJ2-5 | TRBV6-6 | NA | CAAGHTRETQYF
TRBJ2-1 | TRBV20-1 | NA | CSASPLGPSYNEQFF
TRBJ2-1 | TRBV10-3 | NA | CASSTGFDEQFF
TRBJ2-7 | TRBV7-9 | TRBD2 | CASSLELAGVTVEQYF
TRBJ1-5 | TRBV24-1 | NA | CATSVCYSNQPQHF
TRBJ2-7 | TRBV12-3/TRBV12-4 | NA | CARPGEQYF
TRBJ2-1 | TRBV6-2/TRBV6-3 | TRBD2 | CASSFPSGIAYNEQFF
TRBJ2-2 | TRBV5-1 | TRBD1 | CASTDQGAANTGELFF
TRBJ2-7 | TRBV15 | TRBD1 | CATSRTTGTGTYEQYF
TRBJ1-5 | TRBV24-1 | NA | CATSGQLNQPQHF
TRBJ1-5 | TRBV10-3 | NA | CAIRAGGNSNQPQHF
TRBJ1-2 | TRBV21-1 | NA | CASNIQGAQSDGYTF
TRBJ2-1 | TRBV15 | NA | CATSIVSRGNEQFF
TRBJ1-1 | TRBV20-1 | NA | CSARRPQEEAFF
TRBJ2-3 | TRBV7-2 | TRBD2 | CASSHGGRGGADTQYF
TRBJ2-3 | TRBV10-3 | TRBD2 | CAISERRGELSTDTQYF
TRBJ2-3 | TRBV7-9 | NA | CASSFSLASSTDTQYF
TRBJ1-2 | TRBV20-1 | NA | CSSRGTTNYGYTF
TRBJ2-7 | TRBV7-2 | TRBD1 | CASSFLGTGVHEQYF
TRBJ2-7 | TRBV20-1 | TRBD2 | CSARDEGGTYEQYF
TRBJ2-7 | TRBV20-1 | NA | CSARGPGAGHSYEQYF
TRBJ2-3 | TRBV11-2 | NA | CASSSPGTFRSASTDTQYF
TRBJ2-3 | TRBV20-1 | TRBD2 | CSRSAGADTQYF
TRBJ2-5 | TRBV20-1 | NA | CSASVGSGETQYF
TRBJ2-1 | TRBV20-1 | TRBD2 | CSARDSQGGNEQFF
TRBJ1-1 | TRBV9 | NA | CASSVRGLNTEAFF
TRBJ2-7 | TRBV5-1 | TRBD2 | CASSLGTSGSGEQYF
TRBJ2-3 | TRBV20-1 | NA | CSASRGADTQYF
TRBJ2-7 | TRBV20-1 | TRBD1 | CSAFQTGSYEQYF
TRBJ2-7 | TRBV20-1 | NA | CSASLGTFGEQYF
TRBJ2-1 | TRBV12-3/TRBV12-4 | TRBD2 | CASSLYLAGVSYNEQFF
TRBJ1-1 | TRBV20-1 | NA | CSARGEGKAFF
TRBJ1-2 | TRBV6-1 | TRBD1 | CATSGGQGPFYGYTF
TRBJ1-2 | TRBV12-3/TRBV12-4 | NA | CASSPLRLPRGYTF
TRBJ2-7 | TRBV20-1 | NA | CSPQGTYEQYF
TRBJ1-1 | TRBV20-1 | NA | CSATQPNTEAFF
TRBJ2-5 | TRBV20-1 | NA | CSARRIGTEQETQYF
TRBJ2-7 | TRBV29-1 | NA | CSVEGGRTPTEQYF
TRBJ2-2 | TRBV5-1 | NA | CASRRGAVATGELFF
TRBJ1-1 | TRBV29-1 | NA | CSVEVGVPEAFF
TRBJ1-3 | TRBV29-1 | NA | CSVGGNTIYF
TRBJ1-4 | TRBV10-3 | NA | CAISNGGTEKLFF
TRBJ2-1 | TRBV7-2 | TRBD1 | CASSFTRQGHNEQFF
TRBJ1-1 | TRBV10-2 | NA | CASSYPIDGSLNTEAFF
TRBJ2-1 | TRBV6-1 | TRBD2 | CASRDGRAGNEQFF
TRBJ2-1 | TRBV5-1 | NA | CASSLGRNEQFF
TRBJ2-3 | TRBV7-6 | TRBD2 | CASSFREAAIGTDTQYF
TRBJ1-1 | TRBV12-3/TRBV12-4 | NA | CASSGQSNTEAFF
TRBJ2-1 | TRBV6-5 | NA | CASSYSGLAGIYNEQFF